The 28 T cell receptor beta chains below come from one sample, sequenced in a study of monozygotic twins with inflammatory bowel disease (dated by TCRdb to between 2018 and 2020). Library method: 5' RACE. Sequencing was performed on an Illumina HiSeq 2500. TCRdb reanalyzed the reads, keeping one entry per CDR3 protein sequence and omitting DNA. The sample's own table lists 200,000 to 250,000 distinct CDR3 sequences. The ten largest clones capture 7.5% to 9.5% of the sample. Sequencing input: blood. Receptors originate from a human donor with ulcerative colitis or Crohn's disease, or a healthy co-twin of an affected twin (not recorded which).

The gene calls are TRBV29-1 and TRBJ2-1; TCRdb selects TRBD1, and the lack of DNA leaves this call unchecked. Germline CDR1 and CDR2: SQVTM and ANQGSEA. The CDR3 totals 14 residues. CDR3 in amino acids: CSVGLGTYGNEQFF.

This CDR3 reads CAWNEGHNNQPQHF. This chain uses TRBV30 with TRBJ1-5; TCRdb's D gene call, TRBD1, goes unchecked for lack of DNA. The CDR3 has 14 residues. Per the germline V gene, CDR1 is GTSNPN and CDR2 is SVGIG (reference sequence).

This chain uses TRBV20-1 with TRBJ1-5; the D gene TCRdb calls, TRBD1, cannot be checked with no DNA. The V gene's germline CDR1 is DFQATT and CDR2 SNEGSKA (reference sequence). This CDR3 is 14 amino acids long. This CDR3 reads CSASTGSSNQPQHF.

The chain carries TRBV27 and TRBJ2-2; TCRdb picks TRBD2, but there is no DNA to check that call. This CDR3 region has 14 residues. Germline lookup yields CDR1 MNHEY and CDR2 SMNVEV (reference sequence). The CDR3 region is CASSDLVGTGELFF.

V usage is TRBV4-1 and J usage is TRBJ2-1; TCRdb's D gene call, TRBD1, goes unchecked for lack of DNA. CDR3 length: 18 residues. The germline CDR1 and CDR2 sequences are MGHRA and YSYEKL. This CDR3 reads CASSQDARAGLPHNEQFF.

J is TRBJ2-1 and V is TRBV15; TCRdb selects TRBD1, and the lack of DNA leaves this call unchecked. CDR1 LNHNV and CDR2 YYDKDF come from the germline V gene (reference sequence). This CDR3 spans 14 amino acids. The CDR3 sequence: CATSTGFSYNEQFF.

The chain uses TRBV15 and TRBJ1-1; with no DNA, the TCRdb D assignment of TRBD1 cannot be verified. Germline CDR1 and CDR2: LNHNV and YYDKDF (reference sequence). The CDR3 consists of 15 residues. The CDR3 sequence is CATSREGGENTEAFF.

This chain joins TRBV14 and TRBJ1-6. The CDR3 consists of 14 residues. In germline, CDR1 is SGHDN, CDR2 FVKESK. The CDR3 sequence: CASSLLSFNSPLHF.

The V and J genes are TRBV5-1 and TRBJ2-3; TCRdb reports TRBD2, a call that lacks DNA to check it against. From germline, CDR1 is SGHRS and CDR2 YFSETQ. This CDR3 comprises 14 residues. The CDR3 protein is CASREGYPTDLEYF.

The chain joins TRBV4-2 to TRBJ2-7; with no DNA, the TCRdb D assignment of TRBD2 cannot be verified. Germline V CDR1 and CDR2: LGHNA, YNFKEQ. The CDR3 extends over 16 amino acids. The CDR3 loop is CASSQDRLAGGQEQYF.

V gene TRBV5-5 combines with J gene TRBJ2-2. The CDR3 is 15 amino acids. The germline gives CDR1 SGHKS, CDR2 YYEKEE (reference sequence). The CDR3 loop is CASSLGNSYGGELFF.

The J gene is TRBJ2-1, the V gene TRBV7-9; TCRdb proposes TRBD2, but this gene call is untestable without DNA. Per the germline V gene, CDR1 is SEHNR and CDR2 is FQNEAQ (reference sequence). CDR3 length: 15 residues. This CDR3 reads CASSSGTSGGLEQFF. Supplemented by reference TRBV7-9 and TRBJ2-1, the full variable domain reads DTGVSQNPRHKITKRGQNVTFRCDPISEHNRLYWYRQTLGQGPEFLTYFQNEAQLEKSRLLSDRFSAERPKGSFSTLEIQRTEQGDSAMYLCASSSGTSGGLEQFFGPGTRLTVL.

This sequence joins TRBV20-1 and TRBJ2-2; the TCRdb call, TRBD1, lacks DNA for checking. Germline V gene sequence: CDR1 DFQATT, CDR2 SNEGSKA (reference sequence). The CDR3 runs 15 residues. CDR3 sequence reads: CSASDAQGSGGELFF.

The chain is built from TRBV4-2 and TRBJ1-3. This CDR3 is 16 amino acids long. Looked up from germline, CDR1 is LGHNA and CDR2 is YNFKEQ. CDR3 region: CASSQVGQITGNTIYF.

The chain's CDR3 is CASSSRQGAQGTEAFF. The chain has TRBV12-3 or TRBV12-4 and TRBJ1-1; the D call from TCRdb, TRBD1, cannot be confirmed without DNA. The CDR3 spans 16 residues.

This chain links TRBV7-8 with TRBJ2-3; TCRdb lists TRBD1, though no DNA is available to test this call. Germline CDR1 is SGHVS and CDR2 is FQNEAQ. This CDR3 contains 17 residues. The CDR3 sequence: CASSLRLAQGSTDTQYF.

This rearrangement joins TRBV7-2 to TRBJ2-2. Looked up from germline, CDR1 is SGHTA and CDR2 is FQGNSA. The CDR3 is 14 residues long. The CDR3 loop is CASSLNMATGELFF.

The J gene is TRBJ1-6, the V gene TRBV10-3; TCRdb outputs TRBD1, but without DNA this stays unchecked. The CDR3 is 13 amino acids. The germline gives CDR1 ENHRY, CDR2 SYGVKD. CDR3 residues: CAISGTGGSPLHF.

The chain uses TRBV20-1 and TRBJ1-2; without DNA, the TCRdb call of TRBD1 cannot be checked. CDR1 and CDR2 from the germline V gene are DFQATT and SNEGSKA (reference sequence). This CDR3 region has 14 residues. The CDR3 spells CSAPRGQLAKGYTF.

J is TRBJ1-4 and V is TRBV5-5; without DNA, the TCRdb call of TRBD1 cannot be checked. Germline V gene data show CDR1 as SGHKS and CDR2 as YYEKEE (reference sequence). The CDR3 totals 18 residues. The CDR3 here is CASSSTGTAYATNEKLFF.

The rearrangement links TRBV28 to TRBJ2-7; TCRdb gives TRBD2 as the D gene, but with no DNA this cannot be confirmed. Germline V gene lookup returns CDR1 MDHEN and CDR2 SYDVKM. CDR3 length equals 15 residues. The CDR3 reads CASSLSSSGSYEQYF. Based on the CDR3 plus reference TRBV28 and TRBJ2-7, the full variable domain is DVKVTQSSRYLVKRTGEKVFLECVQDMDHENMFWYRQDPGLGLRLIYFSYDVKMKEKGDIPEGYSVSREKKERFSLILESASTNQTSMYLCASSLSSSGSYEQYFGPGTRLTVT.

This chain links TRBV19 with TRBJ1-5. Germline-derived CDR1 and CDR2 are LNHDA and SQIVND (reference sequence). The CDR3 has 13 amino acids. CDR3 protein: CATKRVGNQPQHF.

This chain connects TRBV7-9 to TRBJ1-4. Per the germline V gene, CDR1 is SEHNR and CDR2 is FQNEAQ (reference sequence). The CDR3 sequence is 14 residues long. The CDR3 loop reads CASSLRGEDEKLFF.

V usage is TRBV7-2 and J usage is TRBJ2-5; TCRdb's D gene call, TRBD1, goes unchecked for lack of DNA. The CDR3 spans 14 residues. Per the germline V gene, CDR1 is SGHTA and CDR2 is FQGNSA. The CDR3 region is CASSTRTGSETQYF. The full variable domain, in which reference TRBV7-2 and TRBJ2-5 provide the parts outside the CDR3, is GAGVSQSPSNKVTEKGKDVELRCDPISGHTALYWYRQSLGQGLEFLIYFQGNSAPDKSGLPSDRFSAERTGGSVSTLTIQRTQQEDSAVYLCASSTRTGSETQYFGPGTRLLVL.

V gene TRBV6-1 combines with J gene TRBJ2-1; the D gene TCRdb calls, TRBD1, cannot be checked with no DNA. The CDR3 length is 15 residues. Germline V CDR1 and CDR2: MNHNS, SASEGT. CDR3: CASSPRTGGYNEQFF.

CDR3 loop: CASSSSGTGGLYNEQFF. The chain combines TRBV5-1 with TRBJ2-1; with no DNA, the TCRdb D assignment of TRBD1 cannot be verified. Germline CDR1 SGHRS, CDR2 YFSETQ. The CDR3 runs to 17 residues.

This chain joins TRBV29-1 and TRBJ1-4. The CDR3 has 11 residues. Germline V gene sequence: CDR1 SQVTM, CDR2 ANQGSEA. The CDR3 loop is CSYSRAEKLFF.

This sequence joins TRBV20-1 and TRBJ2-3. Germline values: CDR1 DFQATT, CDR2 SNEGSKA (reference sequence). This CDR3 has 12 residues. The CDR3 loop is CSARDPAYTQYF.